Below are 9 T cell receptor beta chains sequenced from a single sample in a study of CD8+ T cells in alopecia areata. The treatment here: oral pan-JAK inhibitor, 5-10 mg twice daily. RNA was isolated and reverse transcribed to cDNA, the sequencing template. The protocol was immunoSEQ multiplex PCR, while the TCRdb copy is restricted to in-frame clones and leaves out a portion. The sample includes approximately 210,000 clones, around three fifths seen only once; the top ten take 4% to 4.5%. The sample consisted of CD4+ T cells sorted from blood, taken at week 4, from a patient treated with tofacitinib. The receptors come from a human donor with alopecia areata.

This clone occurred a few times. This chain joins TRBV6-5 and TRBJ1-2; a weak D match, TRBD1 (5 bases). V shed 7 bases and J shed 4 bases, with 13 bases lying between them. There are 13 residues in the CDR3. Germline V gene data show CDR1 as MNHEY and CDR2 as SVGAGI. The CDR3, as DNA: TGTGCCAGCATCTCCGCAGGGTCCTATGGCTACACCTTC. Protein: CASISAGSYGYTF.

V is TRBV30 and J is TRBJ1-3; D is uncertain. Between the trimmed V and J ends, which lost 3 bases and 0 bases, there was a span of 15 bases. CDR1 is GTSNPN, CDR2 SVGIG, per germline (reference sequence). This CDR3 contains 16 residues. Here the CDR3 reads CAWSGDDGNSGNTIYF. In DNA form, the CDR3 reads TGTGCCTGGAGCGGGGATGACGGGAACTCTGGAAACACCATATATTTT.

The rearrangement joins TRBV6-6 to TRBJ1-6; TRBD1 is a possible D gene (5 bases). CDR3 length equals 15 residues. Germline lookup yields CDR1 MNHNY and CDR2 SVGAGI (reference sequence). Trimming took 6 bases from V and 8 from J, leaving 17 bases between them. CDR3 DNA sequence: TGTGCCAGCAGCACCGGCAGTCCGGGGGATTCACCCCTCCACTTT. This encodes CASSTGSPGDSPLHF.

CDR3 nucleotide sequence: TGCAGCGTTTGGACTAGCGGGGGGGCCGAGCAGTTCTTC. This translates into CSVWTSGGAEQFF. The genes are TRBV29-1 and TRBJ2-1, with TRBD2 matching 15 bases. Germline V gene lookup returns CDR1 SQVTM and CDR2 ANQGSEA. This CDR3 is built from 13 residues. The ends lost 5 bases at V and 10 bases at J; junction bases unmatched: 3.

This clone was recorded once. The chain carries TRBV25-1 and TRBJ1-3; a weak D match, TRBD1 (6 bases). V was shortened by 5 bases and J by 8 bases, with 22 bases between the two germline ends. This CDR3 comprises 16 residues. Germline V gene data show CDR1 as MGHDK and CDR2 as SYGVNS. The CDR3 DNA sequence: TGTGCCAGCAGTTCCAGCCCGGGAGTCGAGGGGGACACCATATATTTT. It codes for CASSSSPGVEGDTIYF. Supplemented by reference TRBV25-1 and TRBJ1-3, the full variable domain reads EADIYQTPRYLVIGTGKKITLECSQTMGHDKMYWYQQDPGMELHLIHYSYGVNSTEKGDLSSESTVSRIRTEHFPLTLESARPSHTSQYLCASSSSPGVEGDTIYFGEGSWLTVV.

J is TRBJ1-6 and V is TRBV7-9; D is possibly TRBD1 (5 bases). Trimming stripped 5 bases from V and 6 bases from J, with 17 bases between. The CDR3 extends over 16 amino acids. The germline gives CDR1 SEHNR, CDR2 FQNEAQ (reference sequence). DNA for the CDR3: TGTGCCAGCAGCCCCTGGAGGGGCGAGACTAATTCACCCCTCCACTTT. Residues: CASSPWRGETNSPLHF.

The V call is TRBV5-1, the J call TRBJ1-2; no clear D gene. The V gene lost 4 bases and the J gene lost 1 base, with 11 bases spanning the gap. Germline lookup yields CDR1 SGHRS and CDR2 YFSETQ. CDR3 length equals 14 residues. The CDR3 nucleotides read TGCGCCAGCAGCCACTCCCGAGATAACTATGGCTACACCTTC. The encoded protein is CASSHSRDNYGYTF. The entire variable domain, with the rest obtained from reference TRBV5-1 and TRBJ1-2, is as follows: KAGVTQTPRYLIKTRGQQVTLSCSPISGHRSVSWYQQTPGQGLQFLFEYFSETQRNKGNFPGRFSGRQFSNSRSEMNVSTLELGDSALYLCASSHSRDNYGYTFGSGTRLTVV.

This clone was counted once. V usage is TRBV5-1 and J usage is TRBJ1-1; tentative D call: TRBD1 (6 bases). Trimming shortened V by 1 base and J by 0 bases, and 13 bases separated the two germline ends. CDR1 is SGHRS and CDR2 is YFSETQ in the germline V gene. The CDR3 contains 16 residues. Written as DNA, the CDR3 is TGCGCCAGCAGCTTGTTGGGGGCCCCACTGAACACTGAAGCTTTCTTT. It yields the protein CASSLLGAPLNTEAFF.

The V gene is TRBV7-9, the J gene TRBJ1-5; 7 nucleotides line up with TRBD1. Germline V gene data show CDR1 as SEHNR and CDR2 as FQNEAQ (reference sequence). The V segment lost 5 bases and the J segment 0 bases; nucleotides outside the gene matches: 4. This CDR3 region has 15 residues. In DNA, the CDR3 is TGTGCCAGCAGCCAAGACAGGGATAGCAATCAGCCCCAGCATTTT. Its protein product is CASSQDRDSNQPQHF.